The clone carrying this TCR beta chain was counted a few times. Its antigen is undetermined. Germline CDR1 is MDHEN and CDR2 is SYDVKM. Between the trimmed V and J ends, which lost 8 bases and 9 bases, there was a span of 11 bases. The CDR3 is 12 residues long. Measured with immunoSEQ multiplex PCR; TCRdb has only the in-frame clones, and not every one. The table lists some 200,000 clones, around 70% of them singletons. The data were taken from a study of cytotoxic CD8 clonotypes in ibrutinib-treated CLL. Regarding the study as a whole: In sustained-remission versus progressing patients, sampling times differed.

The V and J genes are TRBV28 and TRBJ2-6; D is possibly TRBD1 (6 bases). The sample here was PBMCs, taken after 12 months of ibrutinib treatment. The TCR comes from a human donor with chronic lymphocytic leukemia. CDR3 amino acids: CASVTGGNVLTF. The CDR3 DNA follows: TGTGCCAGCGTGACAGGTGGCAACGTCCTGACTTTC. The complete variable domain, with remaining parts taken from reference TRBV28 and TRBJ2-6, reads DVKVTQSSRYLVKRTGEKVFLECVQDMDHENMFWYRQDPGLGLRLIYFSYDVKMKEKGDIPEGYSVSREKKERFSLILESASTNQTSMYLCASVTGGNVLTFGAGSRLTVL.